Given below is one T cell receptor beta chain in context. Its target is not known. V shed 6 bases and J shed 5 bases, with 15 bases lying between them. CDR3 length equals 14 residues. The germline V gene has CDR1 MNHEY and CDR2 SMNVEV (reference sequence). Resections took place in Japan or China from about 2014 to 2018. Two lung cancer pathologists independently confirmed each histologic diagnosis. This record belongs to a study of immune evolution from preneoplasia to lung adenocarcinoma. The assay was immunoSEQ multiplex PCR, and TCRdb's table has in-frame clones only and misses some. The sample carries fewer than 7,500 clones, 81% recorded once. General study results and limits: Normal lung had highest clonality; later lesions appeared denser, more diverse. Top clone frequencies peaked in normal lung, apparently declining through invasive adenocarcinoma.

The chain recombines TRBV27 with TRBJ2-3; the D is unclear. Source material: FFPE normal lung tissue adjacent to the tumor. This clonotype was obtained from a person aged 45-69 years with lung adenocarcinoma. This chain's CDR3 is CASRTARYEDTQYF. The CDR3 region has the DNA TGTGCCAGCAGGACTGCCCGATATGAAGATACGCAGTATTTT.